One sample yielded the 19 T cell receptor beta chains listed below, sequenced in a study of T-cell memory formation after mild COVID-19. A single record per CDR3 protein comes from TCRdb applying MiXCR to the 5' RACE reads. The repertoire holds 180,000 or so distinct CDR3 sequences, with around 10% as singletons. Material for sequencing was PBMCs or a T cell subset sorted from them (not recorded which). The receptors here all came from a man aged 18 to 35 who had mild COVID-19 (a few samples of this study predate the infection). Cell type and time point are not known.

This clonotype has ten or more counts. V usage is TRBV28 and J usage is TRBJ2-1, with D tentatively TRBD1 (7 bases). From germline, CDR1 is MDHEN and CDR2 SYDVKM. The CDR3 sequence is 12 residues long. V shed 4 bases and J shed 11 bases, with 12 bases lying between them. For the CDR3, the DNA is TGTGCCAGCAGTTCTCAGGGGGGCCAGCAGTTCTTC. Amino acids: CASSSQGGQQFF.

This clonotype was picked up many times. This chain connects TRBV12-3 or TRBV12-4 to TRBJ1-1, with 8 bases identical to TRBD1. The CDR3 is 12 amino acids. J gave up 11 bases and V 3 bases, and 5 bases lay outside the gene matches. The CDR3 sequence is CASSLDRVMAFF. The DNA for the CDR3 is TGTGCCAGCAGTTTGGACAGGGTGATGGCTTTCTTT.

The chain carries TRBV5-1 and TRBJ2-5; 8 bases agree with TRBD1. V trimming: 8 bases; J trimming: 1 base; junction bases outside the gene matches: 10. Germline V gene sequence: CDR1 SGHRS, CDR2 YFSETQ. CDR3 length: 15 amino acids. CDR3 sequence: CARSPVTGGQETQYF. For the CDR3, the DNA is TGCGCCAGAAGCCCGGTAACAGGGGGCCAAGAGACCCAGTACTTC.

This clonotype was detected many times. J is TRBJ2-3 and V is TRBV2; TRBD2 aligns across 9 bases. CDR3 length equals 15 residues. Germline V gene sequence: CDR1 SNHLY, CDR2 FYNNEI. V shed 4 bases, J shed 2 bases, and the junction held 4 bases outside the gene matches. The CDR3 region has the DNA TGTGCCAGCAGTGGGAGCGGGGGGCACACAGATACGCAGTATTTT. This encodes CASSGSGGHTDTQYF.

The chain carries TRBV7-8 and TRBJ1-5, with TRBD1 as a possible D gene (6 bases). Germline CDR1 reads SGHVS; CDR2 reads FQNEAQ. Trimming took 4 bases from V and 10 from J, leaving 14 bases between them. The CDR3 extends over 13 amino acids. Here the CDR3 reads CASSSHREPPQHF. CDR3 DNA sequence: TGTGCCAGCAGCTCCCACAGGGAGCCCCCCCAGCATTTT.

In this sample, this clonotype turned up many times. The rearrangement joins TRBV29-1 to TRBJ2-7, with D maybe TRBD1 (5 bases). This CDR3 is 12 amino acids long. V was pared by 7 bases and J by 2 bases, with 12 bases between. The germline V gene has CDR1 SQVTM and CDR2 ANQGSEA. This chain's CDR3 is CSARRGTYEQYF. Written as DNA, the CDR3 is TGCAGCGCCCGAAGGGGAACCTACGAGCAGTACTTC.

This clonotype occurred many times. The CDR3 here is CSARIFSGELFF. CDR3 sequence (DNA): TGCAGTGCTAGAATTTTCTCCGGGGAGCTGTTTTTT. This chain uses TRBV20-1 with TRBJ2-2; D unclear. V dropped 2 bases and J dropped 6 bases, with 7 bases sitting between them. The CDR3 is made up of 12 amino acids. From germline, CDR1 is DFQATT and CDR2 SNEGSKA (reference sequence).

The CDR3 DNA is TGTGCCAGCAGCTTGCGGGGGTTAAATTCACCCCTCCACTTT. As protein: CASSLRGLNSPLHF. V gene TRBV5-6 combines with J gene TRBJ1-6; tentatively, D is TRBD1 (5 bases). Germline values: CDR1 SGHDT, CDR2 YYEEEE. This CDR3 has 14 amino acids. Trimming left V 1 base short and J 7 bases short, with 9 bases between.

The table lists this clonotype with many counts. The V call is TRBV6-2 or TRBV6-3, the J call TRBJ2-5, with 7 bases that match TRBD1. V lost 5 bases and J lost 3; bases outside the gene matches: 6. CDR1 and CDR2 from the germline V gene are MNHEY and SVGEGT. The CDR3 extends over 14 amino acids. CDR3 in DNA: TGTGCCAGCAGTCAATCAGGGGGAAAAGAGACCCAGTACTTC. This gives the protein CASSQSGGKETQYF.

The gene calls are TRBV5-1 and TRBJ2-6; 10 bases are shared with TRBD1. V trimming: 3 bases; J trimming: 0 bases; junction bases outside the gene matches: 6. Per the germline V gene, CDR1 is SGHRS and CDR2 is YFSETQ. The CDR3 runs 18 residues. The CDR3 DNA is TGCGCCAGCAGCTGGCGACAGGGGGCAAACTCTGGGGCCAACGTCCTGACTTTC. Amino acid sequence: CASSWRQGANSGANVLTF.

This clonotype was seen more than once but under ten times. The chain couples TRBV5-1 to TRBJ2-1; a weak D match, TRBD2 (7 bases). This CDR3 has 15 amino acids. Germline V gives CDR1 SGHRS, CDR2 YFSETQ. The V gene lost 4 bases and the J gene lost 5 bases, with 16 bases spanning the gap. The CDR3 coding sequence is TGCGCCAGCAGCAAGGGGGGGCTGGGGAACAATGAGCAGTTCTTC. Its protein product is CASSKGGLGNNEQFF.

This clonotype has only a few counts. This sequence joins TRBV18 and TRBJ1-2; TRBD1 might be the D (6 bases). Trimming removed 5 bases at V and 5 bases at J, with 12 bases between. Germline assignment: CDR1 KGHSH and CDR2 LQKENI. The CDR3 runs 13 residues. This CDR3 reads CASSADSSYGYTF. CDR3 nucleotide sequence: TGTGCCAGCTCAGCGGACAGCTCTTATGGCTACACCTTC.

CDR3 residues: CATTPRTGDTGELFF. CDR3 sequence (DNA): TGTGCCACCACACCGCGGACAGGGGACACCGGGGAGCTGTTTTTT. The J gene is TRBJ2-2, the V gene TRBV15; 9 nucleotides align to TRBD1. The CDR3 extends over 15 amino acids. The trim removed 7 bases at V and 3 bases at J, leaving 6 bases unmatched. The germline CDR1 and CDR2 sequences are LNHNV and YYDKDF (reference sequence).

The rearrangement joins TRBV4-2 to TRBJ2-3; the D is unclear. This CDR3 is 13 amino acids long. V lost 0 bases to trimming and J lost 4 bases, with 5 bases between them. Germline CDR1 and CDR2: LGHNA and YNFKEQ. The CDR3 sequence: CASSQEPSDTQYF. CDR3 in DNA: TGTGCCAGCAGCCAAGAGCCGTCAGATACGCAGTATTTT.

There are a few counts of this clonotype. The chain employs TRBV7-3 and TRBJ2-2; D assignment may be TRBD1 or TRBD2 (5 bases each). Germline V gene data show CDR1 as SGHTA and CDR2 as FQGTGA. The CDR3 is made up of 13 amino acids. The V end was cut by 5 bases, the J end by 7 bases, with 11 bases between. The CDR3 sequence is CASSPGAGGELFF. The CDR3, as DNA: TGTGCCAGCAGCCCCGGGGCAGGCGGGGAGCTGTTTTTT.

This clonotype was counted a few times. This chain joins TRBV7-3 and TRBJ2-3; D is uncertain. This CDR3 contains 13 residues. Germline CDR1 and CDR2: SGHTA and FQGTGA. Trimming stripped 4 bases from V and 4 bases from J, with 9 bases between. The DNA of the CDR3 is TGTGCCAGCAGCTCCGTAGTAGCAGATACGCAGTATTTT. Its translation is CASSSVVADTQYF.

This chain uses TRBV6-6 with TRBJ2-5; D is uncertain. The CDR3 covers 13 residues. V was clipped by 8 bases and J by 1 base, with 11 bases between them. The germline V gene has CDR1 MNHNY and CDR2 SVGAGI (reference sequence). The DNA for the CDR3 is TGTGCCAGCGTCGGTTTTAGCCAAGAGACCCAGTACTTC. It translates to CASVGFSQETQYF.

The chain has TRBV10-2 and TRBJ1-1, with D possibly TRBD1 on 5 matching bases. CDR1 is WSHSY, CDR2 SAAADI, per germline. CDR3 length: 15 amino acids. V dropped 2 bases and J dropped 5 bases, with 15 bases sitting between them. The CDR3 DNA reads TGCGCCAGCAGTGAGCACCGGGGACTGGGGACTGAAGCTTTCTTT. This sequence encodes CASSEHRGLGTEAFF.

J is TRBJ2-5 and V is TRBV7-9, with D possibly TRBD1 on 6 matching bases. Trimming took 5 bases from V and 5 from J, leaving 12 bases between them. CDR1 SEHNR and CDR2 FQNEAQ come from the germline V gene (reference sequence). This CDR3 contains 13 residues. The CDR3: CASSPGVRETQYF. The DNA for the CDR3 is TGTGCCAGCAGCCCAGGGGTCCGGGAGACCCAGTACTTC.